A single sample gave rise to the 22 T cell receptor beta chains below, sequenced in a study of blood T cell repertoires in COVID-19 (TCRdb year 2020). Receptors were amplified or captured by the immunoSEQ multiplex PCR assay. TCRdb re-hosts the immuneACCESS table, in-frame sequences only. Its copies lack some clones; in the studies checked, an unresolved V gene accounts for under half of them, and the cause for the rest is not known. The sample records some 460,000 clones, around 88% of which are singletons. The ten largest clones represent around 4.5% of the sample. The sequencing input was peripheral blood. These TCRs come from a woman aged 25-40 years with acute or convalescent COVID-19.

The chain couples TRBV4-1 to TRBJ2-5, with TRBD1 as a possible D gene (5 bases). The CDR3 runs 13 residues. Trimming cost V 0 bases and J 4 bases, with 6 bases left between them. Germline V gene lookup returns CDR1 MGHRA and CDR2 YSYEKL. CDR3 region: CASSQETGETQYF. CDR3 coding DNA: TGCGCCAGCAGCCAAGAAACAGGAGAGACCCAGTACTTC.

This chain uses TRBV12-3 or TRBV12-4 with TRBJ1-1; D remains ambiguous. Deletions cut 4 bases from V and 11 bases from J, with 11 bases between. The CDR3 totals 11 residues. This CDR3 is CASSSNLQAFF. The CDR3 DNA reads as TGTGCCAGCAGTTCCAATTTACAGGCTTTCTTT.

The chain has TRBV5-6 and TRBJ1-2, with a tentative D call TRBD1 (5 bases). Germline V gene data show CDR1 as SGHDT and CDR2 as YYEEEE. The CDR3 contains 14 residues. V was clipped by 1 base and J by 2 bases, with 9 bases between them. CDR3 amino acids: CASSLTGENYGYTF. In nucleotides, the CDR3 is TGTGCCAGCAGCTTGACAGGAGAGAACTATGGCTACACCTTC.

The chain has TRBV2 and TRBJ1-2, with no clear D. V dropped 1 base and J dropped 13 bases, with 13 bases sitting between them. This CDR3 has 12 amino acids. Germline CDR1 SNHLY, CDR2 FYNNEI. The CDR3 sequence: CASSEVWQAGTF. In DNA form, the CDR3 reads TGTGCCAGCAGTGAAGTATGGCAGGCAGGCACCTTC.

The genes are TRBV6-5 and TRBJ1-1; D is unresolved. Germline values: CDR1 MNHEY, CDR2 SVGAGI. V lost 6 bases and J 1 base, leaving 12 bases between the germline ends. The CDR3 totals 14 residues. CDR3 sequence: CASRLNGGNTEAFF. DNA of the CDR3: TGTGCCAGCAGGCTAAACGGAGGGAACACTGAAGCTTTCTTT.

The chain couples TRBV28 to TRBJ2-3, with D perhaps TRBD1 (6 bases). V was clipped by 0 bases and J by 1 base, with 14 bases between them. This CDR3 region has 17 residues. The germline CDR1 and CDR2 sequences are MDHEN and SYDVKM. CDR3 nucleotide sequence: TGTGCCAGCAGTTTATGGGTAACAGGGTCGGGCACAGATACGCAGTATTTT. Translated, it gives CASSLWVTGSGTDTQYF.

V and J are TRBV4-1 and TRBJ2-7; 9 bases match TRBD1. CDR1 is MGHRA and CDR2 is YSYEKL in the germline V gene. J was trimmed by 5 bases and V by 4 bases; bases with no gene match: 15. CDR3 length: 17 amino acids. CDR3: CASSLTPGTGGINEQYF. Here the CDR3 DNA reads TGCGCCAGCAGCCTCACCCCGGGCACAGGGGGCATAAACGAGCAGTACTTC.

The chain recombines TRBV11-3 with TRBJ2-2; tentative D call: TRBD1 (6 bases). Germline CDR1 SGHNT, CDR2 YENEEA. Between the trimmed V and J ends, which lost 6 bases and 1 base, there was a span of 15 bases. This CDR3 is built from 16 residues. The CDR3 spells CASSRTGWGNTGELFF. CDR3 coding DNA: TGTGCCAGCAGTCGTACAGGGTGGGGGAACACCGGGGAGCTGTTTTTT.

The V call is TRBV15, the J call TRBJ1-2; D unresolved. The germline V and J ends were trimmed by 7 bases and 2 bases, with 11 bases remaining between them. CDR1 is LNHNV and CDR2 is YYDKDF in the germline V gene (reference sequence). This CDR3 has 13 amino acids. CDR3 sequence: CATTTSVNYGYTF. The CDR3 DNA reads TGTGCCACCACCACTTCCGTAAACTATGGCTACACCTTC.

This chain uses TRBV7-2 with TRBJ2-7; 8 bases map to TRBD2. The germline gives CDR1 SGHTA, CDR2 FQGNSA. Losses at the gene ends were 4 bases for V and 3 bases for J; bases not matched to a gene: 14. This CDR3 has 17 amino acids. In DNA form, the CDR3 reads TGTGCCAGCAGCTCCTTAGAGGGGACTAGATATATCTACGAGCAGTACTTC. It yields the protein CASSSLEGTRYIYEQYF.

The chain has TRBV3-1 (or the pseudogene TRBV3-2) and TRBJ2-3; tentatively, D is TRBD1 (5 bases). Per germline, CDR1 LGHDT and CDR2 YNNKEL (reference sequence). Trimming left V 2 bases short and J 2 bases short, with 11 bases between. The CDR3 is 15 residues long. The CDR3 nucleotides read TGTGCCAGCAGCCAATGGAGACAGTCCACAGATACGCAGTATTTT. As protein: CASSQWRQSTDTQYF.

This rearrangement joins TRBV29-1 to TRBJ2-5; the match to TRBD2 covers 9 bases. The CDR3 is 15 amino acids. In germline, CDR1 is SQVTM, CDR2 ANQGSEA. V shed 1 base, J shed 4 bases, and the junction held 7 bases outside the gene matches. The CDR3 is CSVEGLRGGRETQYF. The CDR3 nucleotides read TGCAGCGTTGAAGGGTTGCGGGGGGGAAGAGAGACCCAGTACTTC.

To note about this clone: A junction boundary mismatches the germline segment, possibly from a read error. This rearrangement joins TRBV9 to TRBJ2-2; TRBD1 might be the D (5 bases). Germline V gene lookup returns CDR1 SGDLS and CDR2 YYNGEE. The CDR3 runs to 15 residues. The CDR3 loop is CASSGREAKTGELFF. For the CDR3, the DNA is TGTGCCAGCAGCGGCAGGGAAGCGAAGACCGGGGAGCTGTTTTTT. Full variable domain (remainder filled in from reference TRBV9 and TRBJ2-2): DSGVTQTPKHLITATGQRVTLRCSPRSGDLSVYWYQQSLDQGLQFLIQYYNGEERAKGNILERFSAQQFPDLHSELNLSSLELGDSALYFCASSGREAKTGELFFGEGSRLTVL.

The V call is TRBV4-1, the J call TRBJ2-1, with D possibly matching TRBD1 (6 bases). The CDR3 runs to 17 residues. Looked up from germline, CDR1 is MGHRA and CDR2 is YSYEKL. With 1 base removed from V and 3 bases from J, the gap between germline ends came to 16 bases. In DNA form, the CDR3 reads TGCGCCAGCAGCCAAGGGCCTCGGGGACAAAACTACAATGAGCAGTTCTTC. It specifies CASSQGPRGQNYNEQFF.

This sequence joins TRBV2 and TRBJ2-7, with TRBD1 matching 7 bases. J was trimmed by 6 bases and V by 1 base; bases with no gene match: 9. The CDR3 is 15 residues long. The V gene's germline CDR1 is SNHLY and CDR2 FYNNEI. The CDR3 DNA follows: TGTGCCAGCAGTGAAGGCGGGCAGGGGGTACGCGAGCAGTACTTC. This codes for CASSEGGQGVREQYF.

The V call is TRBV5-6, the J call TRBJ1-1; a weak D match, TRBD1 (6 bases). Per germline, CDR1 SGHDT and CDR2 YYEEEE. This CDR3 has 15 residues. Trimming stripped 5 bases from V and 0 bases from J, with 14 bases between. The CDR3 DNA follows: TGTGCCAGCAGGCAATGGACAGTAATGAACACTGAAGCTTTCTTT. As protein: CASRQWTVMNTEAFF.

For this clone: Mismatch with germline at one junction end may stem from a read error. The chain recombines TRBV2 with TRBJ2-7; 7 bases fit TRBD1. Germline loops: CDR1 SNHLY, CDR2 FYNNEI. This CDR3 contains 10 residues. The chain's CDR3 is CASRGDSIAF. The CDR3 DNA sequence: TGTGCCAGCAGGGGGGACAGTATTGCTTTC.

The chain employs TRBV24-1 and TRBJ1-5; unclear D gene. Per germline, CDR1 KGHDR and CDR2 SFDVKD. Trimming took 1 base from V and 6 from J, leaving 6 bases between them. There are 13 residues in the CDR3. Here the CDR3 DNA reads TGTGCCACCAGTGATTTAGAGGGTCAGCCCCAGCATTTT. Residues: CATSDLEGQPQHF.

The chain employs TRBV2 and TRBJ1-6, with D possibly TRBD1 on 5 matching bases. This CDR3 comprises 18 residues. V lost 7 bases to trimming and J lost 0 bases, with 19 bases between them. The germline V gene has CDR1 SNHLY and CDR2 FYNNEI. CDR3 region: CASMEGLRSRSYNSPLHF. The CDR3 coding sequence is TGTGCCAGCATGGAGGGGTTACGGTCCCGCTCCTATAATTCACCCCTCCACTTT.

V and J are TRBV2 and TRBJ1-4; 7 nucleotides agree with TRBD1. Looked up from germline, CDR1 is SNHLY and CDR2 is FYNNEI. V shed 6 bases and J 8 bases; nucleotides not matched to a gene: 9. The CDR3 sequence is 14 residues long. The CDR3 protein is CASRETGPSEKLFF. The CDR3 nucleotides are TGTGCCAGCAGAGAGACAGGGCCTTCCGAAAAACTGTTTTTT.

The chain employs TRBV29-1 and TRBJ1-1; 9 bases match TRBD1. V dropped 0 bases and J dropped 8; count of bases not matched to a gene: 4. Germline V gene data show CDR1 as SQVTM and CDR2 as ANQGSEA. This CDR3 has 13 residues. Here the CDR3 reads CSVEEGTGREAFF. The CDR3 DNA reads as TGCAGCGTTGAAGAAGGGACAGGGAGGGAAGCTTTCTTT.

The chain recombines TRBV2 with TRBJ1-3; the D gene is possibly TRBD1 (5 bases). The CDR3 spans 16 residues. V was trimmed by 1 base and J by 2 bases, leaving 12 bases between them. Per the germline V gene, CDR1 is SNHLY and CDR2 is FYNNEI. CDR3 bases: TGTGCCAGCAGTGAAGATGCTAGGGGAACTGGAAACACCATATATTTT. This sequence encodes CASSEDARGTGNTIYF.